Below, 24 T cell receptor beta chains from the same sample are listed, as sequenced in a study of blood T cell repertoires in COVID-19. Sequencing used immunoSEQ multiplex PCR; TCRdb keeps in-frame clones, though not all of them. The data hold 350,000 to 450,000 clones, with approximately 89% observed a single time. Sequencing was done on a sample of PBMCs or T cells enriched from blood (not recorded which). All receptors come from a middle-aged woman who had been exposed to COVID-19.

Concerning this clone: A read error may account for a junction end that differs from germline. The J gene is TRBJ2-7, the V gene TRBV27; D possibly corresponds to TRBD1 (5 bases). CDR1 is MNHEY, CDR2 SMNVEV, per germline (reference sequence). The CDR3 spans 13 residues. This CDR3 reads CASSLWQGLSMNF. For the CDR3, the DNA is TGTGCCAGCAGTTTATGGCAGGGCTTGTCGATGAACTTC.

The chain has TRBV19 and TRBJ2-1; D possibly corresponds to TRBD1 (5 bases). Germline assignment: CDR1 LNHDA and CDR2 SQIVND (reference sequence). The CDR3 covers 15 residues. The ends were cut back, 6 bases at V and 4 bases at J, with 16 bases in the middle. The CDR3 is CASSPSRAAYNEQFF. In nucleotides, the CDR3 is TGTGCCAGTAGCCCCTCCAGGGCAGCTTACAATGAGCAGTTCTTC.

CDR3 protein: CASNRGKWSDSGANVLTF. DNA of the CDR3: TGTGCCAGTAATCGAGGCAAGTGGTCGGACTCTGGGGCCAACGTCCTGACTTTC. V is TRBV21-1 and J is TRBJ2-6; the D call TRBD2 from the table was never checked on the DNA. TRBV21-1 is shown as a pseudogene. CDR3 size: 18 residues.

As regards this clone: The junction does not match germline at one end; this may be a read error. V gene TRBV7-7 combines with J gene TRBJ2-1; TRBD1 agrees at 7 bases. The CDR3 contains 13 residues. Germline loops: CDR1 SSHAT, CDR2 FNYEAQ (reference sequence). Here the CDR3 DNA reads TGTGCTAGCAGCTCACAGGGGTTTGATGAGCAGTTCTTC. Encoded protein: CASSSQGFDEQFF.

The rearrangement links TRBV14 to TRBJ2-1, with D possibly TRBD2 on 6 matching bases. The CDR3 extends over 13 amino acids. Trimming took 4 bases from V and 4 from J, leaving 8 bases between them. Germline V gene sequence: CDR1 SGHDN, CDR2 FVKESK. The CDR3 region has the DNA TGTGCCAGCAGCCGGGGACTTTACAATGAGCAGTTCTTC. Translating gives CASSRGLYNEQFF.

The chain couples TRBV30 to TRBJ2-1; a weak D match, TRBD1 (7 bases). CDR1 GTSNPN and CDR2 SVGIG come from the germline V gene (reference sequence). V dropped 2 bases and J dropped 1 base, with 12 bases sitting between them. The length of the CDR3 is 15 residues. The CDR3 sequence: CAWSPGGGSYNEQFF. The CDR3 nucleotides read TGTGCCTGGAGTCCAGGGGGAGGATCCTACAATGAGCAGTTCTTC.

The chain combines TRBV18 with TRBJ2-2, with a possible D match to TRBD1 (6 bases). The V end was cut by 0 bases, the J end by 5 bases, with 13 bases between. The CDR3 consists of 16 residues. Looked up from germline, CDR1 is KGHSH and CDR2 is LQKENI. The CDR3 DNA is TGTGCCAGCTCACCACCAACGGGCAGGGGAACCGGGGAGCTGTTTTTT. Residues: CASSPPTGRGTGELFF.

This chain uses TRBV7-2 with TRBJ2-7; 8 nucleotides match TRBD1. V gave up 2 bases and J gave up 0 bases; unmatched junction bases: 6. From germline, CDR1 is SGHTA and CDR2 FQGNSA. This CDR3 is 16 amino acids long. CDR3 nucleotide sequence: TGTGCCAGCAGCTTATCACGGACAGGGATCTCCTACGAGCAGTACTTC. Protein product: CASSLSRTGISYEQYF.

The rearrangement uses TRBV27 and TRBJ1-1, with 9 bases lining up with TRBD1. The ends lost 3 bases at V and 0 bases at J; junction bases unmatched: 14. Germline V lookup: CDR1 MNHEY, CDR2 SMNVEV (reference sequence). The CDR3 spans 19 residues. The CDR3: CASSLSHQQGALLNTEAFF. As DNA, the CDR3 is TGTGCCAGCAGTTTGTCACACCAACAGGGGGCGTTATTGAACACTGAAGCTTTCTTT.

This sequence joins TRBV4-3 and TRBJ1-2; tentative D call: TRBD1 (5 bases). Per the germline V gene, CDR1 is LGHNA and CDR2 is YSLEER. Trimming cost V 4 bases and J 13 bases, with 19 bases left between them. The CDR3 sequence is 13 residues long. CDR3 DNA: TGCGCCAGCAGCCGGGGCCCCGGACGCCACCCCACCTTC. Its protein product is CASSRGPGRHPTF.

The J gene is TRBJ2-7, the V gene TRBV6-1, with D unclear. This CDR3 has 14 residues. Germline CDR1 is MNHNS and CDR2 is SASEGT. The V end lost 2 bases, the J end lost 1 base, and 9 bases lay between the germline ends. The CDR3 spells CASSEKKQSYEQYF. In nucleotides, the CDR3 is TGTGCCAGCAGTGAAAAGAAACAATCCTACGAGCAGTACTTC.

V usage is TRBV10-2 and J usage is TRBJ1-1, with D possibly matching TRBD1 (6 bases). CDR3 size: 15 residues. Germline CDR1 and CDR2: WSHSY and SAAADI. V was trimmed by 5 bases and J by 3 bases, leaving 16 bases between them. The chain's CDR3 is CASSRGTRGDTEAFF. The CDR3 coding sequence is TGCGCCAGCAGTAGGGGGACCCGAGGAGACACTGAAGCTTTCTTT.

V and J are TRBV10-3 and TRBJ2-1; 8 nucleotides match TRBD2. Germline CDR1 and CDR2: ENHRY and SYGVKD. The V and J ends lost 0 bases and 0 bases, in that order; junction bases with no gene match: 7. The CDR3 length is 18 residues. CDR3 loop: CAISESGTRSGSYNEQFF. The CDR3 DNA sequence: TGTGCCATCAGTGAGTCCGGGACTAGGTCTGGCTCCTACAATGAGCAGTTCTTC.

CDR3 amino acids: CASSQGGLAGPGNQPQHF. The CDR3 DNA sequence: TGCGCCAGCAGCCAAGGGGGTTTGGCTGGACCAGGGAATCAGCCCCAGCATTTT. The chain carries TRBV4-1 and TRBJ1-5; D possibly corresponds to TRBD1 (5 bases). V lost 1 base and J 4 bases, leaving 20 bases between the germline ends. Germline V lookup: CDR1 MGHRA, CDR2 YSYEKL. The CDR3 is made up of 18 amino acids.

The gene calls are TRBV29-1 and TRBJ2-1; tentative D call: TRBD2 (7 bases). The CDR3 is 17 amino acids. Per the germline V gene, CDR1 is SQVTM and CDR2 is ANQGSEA. Trimming pared 3 bases from V and 5 bases from J, leaving 23 bases between. CDR3 in amino acids: CSVDGFSRGALDNEQFF. CDR3 in DNA: TGCAGCGTTGATGGATTTTCCCGGGGGGCCTTAGACAATGAGCAGTTCTTC.

The chain couples TRBV18 to TRBJ1-1; D is unclear. Per germline, CDR1 KGHSH and CDR2 LQKENI. There are 17 residues in the CDR3. V lost 3 bases, J lost 1 base, and 18 bases lay in between. CDR3 loop: CASSPTLDSGENTEAFF. Here the CDR3 DNA reads TGTGCCAGCTCACCGACTTTAGATAGCGGGGAGAACACTGAAGCTTTCTTT.

The chain recombines TRBV7-9 with TRBJ1-1; 10 nucleotides agree with TRBD1. In germline, CDR1 is SEHNR, CDR2 FQNEAQ (reference sequence). The CDR3 runs 15 residues. The V gene end was trimmed by 5 bases and the J gene end by 3 bases; junction bases not matched to a gene: 6. CDR3 bases: TGTGCCAGCAGCATAAGACAGGGGGCCTACACTGAAGCTTTCTTT. Translation: CASSIRQGAYTEAFF.

V and J are TRBV18 and TRBJ1-3; weak D call: TRBD1 (5 bases). The CDR3 is made up of 16 amino acids. Trimming cost V 6 bases and J 5 bases, with 20 bases left between them. Germline CDR1 KGHSH, CDR2 LQKENI. The DNA for the CDR3 is TGTGCCAGCTCCCCCCCCGATTGGGGGGTTCGAAACACCATATATTTT. This encodes CASSPPDWGVRNTIYF.

The chain has TRBV27 and TRBJ2-2; 7 bases line up with TRBD2. The length of the CDR3 is 19 residues. V shed 7 bases, J shed 1 base, and the junction held 18 bases outside the gene matches. Looked up from germline, CDR1 is MNHEY and CDR2 is SMNVEV (reference sequence). The CDR3, as DNA: TGTGCCAGCACCCCCCGGTGGGTTAGCGGGTTCGGGAACACCGGGGAGCTGTTTTTT. Encoded protein: CASTPRWVSGFGNTGELFF.

J is TRBJ2-1 and V is TRBV7-2; D is possibly TRBD1 (6 bases). The germline CDR1 and CDR2 sequences are SGHTA and FQGNSA. V was shortened by 7 bases and J by 3 bases, with 16 bases between the two germline ends. This CDR3 has 15 residues. The CDR3 DNA sequence: TGTGCCAGCACAAACCCCTCACAGGGCTACAATGAGCAGTTCTTC. It specifies CASTNPSQGYNEQFF.

This clone was seen once. The V and J genes are TRBV11-2 and TRBJ1-1; 8 bases fit TRBD1. Losses at the gene ends were 1 base for V and 4 bases for J; bases not matched to a gene: 5. Germline CDR1 SGHAT, CDR2 FQNNGV. This CDR3 comprises 15 residues. In DNA, the CDR3 is TGTGCCAGCAGCTTAGTCAATACAGGGGGCACTGAAGCTTTCTTT. Protein: CASSLVNTGGTEAFF. The entire variable domain, with the rest obtained from reference TRBV11-2 and TRBJ1-1, is as follows: EAGVAQSPRYKIIEKRQSVAFWCNPISGHATLYWYQQILGQGPKLLIQFQNNGVVDDSQLPKDRFSAERLKGVDSTLKIQPAKLEDSAVYLCASSLVNTGGTEAFFGQGTRLTVV.

The chain is built from TRBV30 and TRBJ2-5, with no clear D. The germline CDR1 and CDR2 sequences are GTSNPN and SVGIG (reference sequence). The CDR3 is 12 amino acids. V was clipped by 3 bases and J by 2 bases, with 7 bases between them. In nucleotides, the CDR3 is TGTGCCTGGAGGACAAATCAAGAGACCCAGTACTTC. Its translation is CAWRTNQETQYF.

This clone showed up just once. V is TRBV5-1 and J is TRBJ1-1, with 7 bases matching TRBD1. The trim removed 4 bases at V and 0 bases at J, leaving 9 bases unmatched. The CDR3 consists of 16 residues. CDR1 is SGHRS and CDR2 is YFSETQ in the germline V gene. For the CDR3, the DNA is TGCGCCAGCAGCGAAAGGGGGCCCCCCATGAACACTGAAGCTTTCTTT. It encodes CASSERGPPMNTEAFF.

The chain couples TRBV3-1 (or the pseudogene TRBV3-2) to TRBJ1-2; 9 nucleotides match TRBD1. Germline CDR1 and CDR2: LGHDT and YNNKEL (reference sequence). This CDR3 has 17 residues. The V segment lost 1 base and the J segment 8 bases; nucleotides outside the gene matches: 14. CDR3 sequence: CASSQGLRSADRGGYTF. The CDR3 DNA follows: TGTGCCAGCAGCCAAGGCCTACGAAGTGCGGACAGGGGAGGCTACACCTTC.